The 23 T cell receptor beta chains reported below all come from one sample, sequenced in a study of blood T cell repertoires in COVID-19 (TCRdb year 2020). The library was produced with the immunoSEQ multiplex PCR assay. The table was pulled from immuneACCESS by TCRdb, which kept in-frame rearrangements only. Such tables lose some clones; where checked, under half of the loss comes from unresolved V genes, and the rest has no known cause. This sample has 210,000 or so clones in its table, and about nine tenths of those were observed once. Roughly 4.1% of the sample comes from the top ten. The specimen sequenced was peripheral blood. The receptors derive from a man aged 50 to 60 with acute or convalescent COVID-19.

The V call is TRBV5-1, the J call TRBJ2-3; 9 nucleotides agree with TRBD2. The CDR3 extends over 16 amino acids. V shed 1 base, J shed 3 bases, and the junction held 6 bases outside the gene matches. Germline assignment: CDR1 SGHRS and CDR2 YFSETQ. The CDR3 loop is CASSLSLAGTTDTQYF. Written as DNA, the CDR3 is TGCGCCAGCAGCTTGAGCCTAGCGGGGACTACAGATACGCAGTATTTT.

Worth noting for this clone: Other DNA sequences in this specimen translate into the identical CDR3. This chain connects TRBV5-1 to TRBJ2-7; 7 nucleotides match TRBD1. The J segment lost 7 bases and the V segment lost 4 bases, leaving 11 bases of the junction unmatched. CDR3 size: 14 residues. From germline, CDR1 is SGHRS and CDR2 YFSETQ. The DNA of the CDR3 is TGCGCCAGCAGCCTTGGGACAGTGGGGCGGGAGCAGTACTTC. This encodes CASSLGTVGREQYF.

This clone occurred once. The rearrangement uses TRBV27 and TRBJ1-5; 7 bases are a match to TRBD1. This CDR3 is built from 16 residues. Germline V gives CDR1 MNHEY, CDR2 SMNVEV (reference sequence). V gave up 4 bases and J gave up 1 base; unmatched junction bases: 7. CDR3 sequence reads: CASSSLRQGSNQPQHF. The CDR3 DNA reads TGTGCCAGCAGTTCCCTACGACAGGGAAGCAATCAGCCCCAGCATTTT.

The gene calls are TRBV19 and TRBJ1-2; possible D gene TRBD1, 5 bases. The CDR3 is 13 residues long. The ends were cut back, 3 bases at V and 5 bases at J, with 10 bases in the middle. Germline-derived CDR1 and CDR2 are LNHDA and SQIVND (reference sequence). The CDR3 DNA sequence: TGTGCCAGTAGTATCATCAGGGATTATGGCTACACCTTC. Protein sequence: CASSIIRDYGYTF.

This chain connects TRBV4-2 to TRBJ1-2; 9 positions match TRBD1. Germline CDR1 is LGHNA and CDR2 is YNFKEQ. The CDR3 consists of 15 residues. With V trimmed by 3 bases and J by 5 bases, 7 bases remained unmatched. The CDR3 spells CASSQGDRASYGYTF. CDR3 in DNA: TGTGCCAGCAGCCAGGGGGACAGGGCTAGTTATGGCTACACCTTC.

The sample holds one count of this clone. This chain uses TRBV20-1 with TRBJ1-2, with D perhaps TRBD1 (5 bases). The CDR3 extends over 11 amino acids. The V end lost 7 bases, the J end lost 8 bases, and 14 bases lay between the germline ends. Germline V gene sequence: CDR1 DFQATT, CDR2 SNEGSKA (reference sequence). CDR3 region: CSGRVDVGYTF. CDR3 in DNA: TGCAGTGGCAGGGTAGATGTCGGCTACACCTTC.

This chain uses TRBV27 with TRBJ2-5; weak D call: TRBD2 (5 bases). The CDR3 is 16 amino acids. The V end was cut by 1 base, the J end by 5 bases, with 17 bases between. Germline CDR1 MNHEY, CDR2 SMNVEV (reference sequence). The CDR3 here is CASSLLDGPPGETQYF. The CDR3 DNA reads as TGTGCCAGCAGTTTATTAGACGGCCCACCGGGGGAGACCCAGTACTTC.

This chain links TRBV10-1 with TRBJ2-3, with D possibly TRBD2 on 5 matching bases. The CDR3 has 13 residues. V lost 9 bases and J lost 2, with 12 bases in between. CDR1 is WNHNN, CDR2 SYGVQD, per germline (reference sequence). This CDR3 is CASRGSTTDTQYF. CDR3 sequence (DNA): TGCGCCAGTCGAGGGTCGACCACAGATACGCAGTATTTT.

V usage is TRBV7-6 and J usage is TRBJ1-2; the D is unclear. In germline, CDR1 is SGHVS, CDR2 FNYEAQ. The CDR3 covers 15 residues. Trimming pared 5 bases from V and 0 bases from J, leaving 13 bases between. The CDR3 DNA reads TGTGCCAGCAGCCCCTTACGAGGTACTAACTATGGCTACACCTTC. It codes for CASSPLRGTNYGYTF.

The CDR3 loop is CASSPHGGTEAFF. DNA of the CDR3: TGTGCCAGCAGTCCGCATGGAGGTACTGAAGCTTTCTTT. V is TRBV12-3 or TRBV12-4 and J is TRBJ1-1; D gene ambiguous. The CDR3 sequence is 13 residues long. Trimming removed 5 bases at V and 5 bases at J, with 12 bases between.

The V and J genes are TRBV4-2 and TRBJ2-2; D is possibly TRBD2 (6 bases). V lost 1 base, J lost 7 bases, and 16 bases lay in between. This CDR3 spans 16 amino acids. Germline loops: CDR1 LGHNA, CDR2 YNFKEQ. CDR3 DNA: TGTGCCAGCAGCCAAGCATCGGGACTCCCCATCGGGGAGCTGTTTTTT. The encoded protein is CASSQASGLPIGELFF.

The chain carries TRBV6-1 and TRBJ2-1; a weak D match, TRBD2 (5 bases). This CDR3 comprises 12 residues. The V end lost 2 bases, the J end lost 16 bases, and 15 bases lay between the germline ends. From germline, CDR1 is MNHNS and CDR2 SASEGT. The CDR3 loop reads CASSETRGKTFF. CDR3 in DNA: TGTGCCAGCAGTGAAACCCGAGGGAAAACTTTCTTC.

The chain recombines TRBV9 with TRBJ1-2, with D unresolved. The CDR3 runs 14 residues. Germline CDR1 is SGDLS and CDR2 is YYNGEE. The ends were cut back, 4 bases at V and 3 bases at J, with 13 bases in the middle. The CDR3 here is CASSPRGSDYGYTF. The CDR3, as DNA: TGTGCCAGCAGCCCCCGGGGTTCGGACTATGGCTACACCTTC.

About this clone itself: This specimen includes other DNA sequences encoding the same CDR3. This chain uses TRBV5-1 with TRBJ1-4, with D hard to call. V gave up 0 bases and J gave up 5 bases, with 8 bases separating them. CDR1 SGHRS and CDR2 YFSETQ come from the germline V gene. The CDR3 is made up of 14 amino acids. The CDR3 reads CASSLDSTNEKLFF. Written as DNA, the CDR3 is TGCGCCAGCAGCTTGGACAGTACAAATGAAAAACTGTTTTTT.

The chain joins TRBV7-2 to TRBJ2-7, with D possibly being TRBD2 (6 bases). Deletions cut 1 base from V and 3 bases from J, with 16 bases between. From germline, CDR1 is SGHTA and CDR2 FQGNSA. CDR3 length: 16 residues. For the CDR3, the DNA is TGTGCCAGCAGCTTAGAGGGCGCAGTAGCGGTCTACGAGCAGTACTTC. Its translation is CASSLEGAVAVYEQYF.

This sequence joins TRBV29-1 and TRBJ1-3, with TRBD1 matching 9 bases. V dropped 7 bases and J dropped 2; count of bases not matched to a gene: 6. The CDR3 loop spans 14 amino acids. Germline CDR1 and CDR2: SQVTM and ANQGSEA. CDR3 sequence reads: CSATGTGTGNTIYF. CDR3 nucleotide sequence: TGCAGCGCCACAGGGACAGGGACTGGAAACACCATATATTTT.

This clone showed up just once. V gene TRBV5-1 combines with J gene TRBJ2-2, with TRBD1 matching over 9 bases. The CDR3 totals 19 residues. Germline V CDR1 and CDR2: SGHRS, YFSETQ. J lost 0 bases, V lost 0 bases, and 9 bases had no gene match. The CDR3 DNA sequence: TGCGCCAGCAGCTTGGTGGGACAGGGAGTAATCGCGAACACCGGGGAGCTGTTTTTT. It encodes CASSLVGQGVIANTGELFF.

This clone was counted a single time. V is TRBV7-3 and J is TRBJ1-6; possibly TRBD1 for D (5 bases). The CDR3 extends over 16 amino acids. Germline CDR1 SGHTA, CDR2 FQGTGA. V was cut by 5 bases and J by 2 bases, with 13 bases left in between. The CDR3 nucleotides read TGTGCCAGCAGCCTCAGGGAGGTTACCTATAATTCACCCCTCCACTTT. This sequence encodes CASSLREVTYNSPLHF.

In nucleotides, the CDR3 is TGTGCCAGCAGCTATCAGGGGTACGATGGCTACACCTTC. Residues: CASSYQGYDGYTF. The genes are TRBV7-9 and TRBJ1-2; D perhaps matches TRBD1 (6 bases). With 4 bases removed from V and 6 bases from J, the gap between germline ends came to 12 bases. Per the germline V gene, CDR1 is SEHNR and CDR2 is FQNEAQ (reference sequence). The CDR3 contains 13 residues.

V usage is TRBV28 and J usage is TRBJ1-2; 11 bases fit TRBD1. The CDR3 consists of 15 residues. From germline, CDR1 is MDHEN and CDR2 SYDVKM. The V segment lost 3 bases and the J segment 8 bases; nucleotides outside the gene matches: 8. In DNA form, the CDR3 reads TGTGCCAGCAGTTTCCTGGGACAGGGGGACGGGGGCTACACCTTC. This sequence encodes CASSFLGQGDGGYTF.

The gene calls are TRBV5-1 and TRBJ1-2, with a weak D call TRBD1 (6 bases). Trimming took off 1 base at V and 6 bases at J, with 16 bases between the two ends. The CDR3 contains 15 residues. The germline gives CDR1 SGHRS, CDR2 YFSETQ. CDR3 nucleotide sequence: TGCGCCAGCAGCTTGTGGGACACAGGGTTTAATGGCTACACCTTC. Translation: CASSLWDTGFNGYTF.

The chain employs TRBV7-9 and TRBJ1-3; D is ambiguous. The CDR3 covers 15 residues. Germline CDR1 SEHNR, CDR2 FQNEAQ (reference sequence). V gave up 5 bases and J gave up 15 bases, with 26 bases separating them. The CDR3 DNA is TGTGCCAGCAGCACCACGGACGGGGTTGGGCGAGGGCAATATTTT. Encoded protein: CASSTTDGVGRGQYF.

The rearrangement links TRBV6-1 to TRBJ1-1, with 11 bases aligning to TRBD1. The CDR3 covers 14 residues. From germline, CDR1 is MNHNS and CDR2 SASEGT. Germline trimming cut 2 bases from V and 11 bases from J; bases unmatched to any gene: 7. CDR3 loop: CASSELGQGARAFF. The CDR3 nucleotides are TGTGCCAGCAGTGAACTCGGACAGGGGGCTCGGGCTTTCTTT.